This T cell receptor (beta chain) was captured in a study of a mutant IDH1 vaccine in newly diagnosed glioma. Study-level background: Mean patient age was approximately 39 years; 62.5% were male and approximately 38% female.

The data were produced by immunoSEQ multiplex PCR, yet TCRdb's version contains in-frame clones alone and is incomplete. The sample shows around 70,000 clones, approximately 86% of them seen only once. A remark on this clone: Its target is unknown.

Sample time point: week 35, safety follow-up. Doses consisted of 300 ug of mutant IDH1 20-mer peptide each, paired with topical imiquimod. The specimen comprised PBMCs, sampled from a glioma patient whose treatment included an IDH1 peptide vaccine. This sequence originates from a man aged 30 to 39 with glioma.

This CDR3 is CASGPRQGNEQYF. The CDR3 bases are TGTGCCAGCGGTCCGAGACAGGGAAACGAGCAGTACTTC. The V call is TRBV21-1, the J call TRBJ2-7; no DNA check was done on the table's D call, TRBD1. TRBV21-1 corresponds to a pseudogene. The CDR3 is made up of 13 amino acids.